The entry below gives a single T cell receptor beta chain sequence along with its context. The antigen remains unidentified. Clones were read by immunoSEQ multiplex PCR, and TCRdb kept only the in-frame ones, dropping some. Here the sample spans 100,000 or so clones, roughly 89% being singletons. During the collection period, no donor immune events like infections were recorded. The record originates from a study of identifying expanded T cells in peripheral blood. Findings of the study overall: Across healthy donors, higher total template counts meant significantly greater approximately two-week count variance.

Germline V gives CDR1 LGHNA, CDR2 YNFKEQ. With V trimmed by 0 bases and J by 9 bases, 7 bases remained unmatched. There are 14 residues in the CDR3. The gene calls are TRBV4-2 and TRBJ2-7; 8 nucleotides agree with TRBD2. The receptor was isolated from a person aged 18 to 75 in good health. The sample was blood. Here the CDR3 reads CASSQDGSGVRQYF. CDR3 nucleotides: TGTGCCAGCAGCCAAGATGGTAGCGGGGTTAGGCAGTACTTC.